Listed below are T cell receptor beta chains from one sample, sequenced in a study of patients and donors after allogeneic stem cell transplantation. A single record per CDR3 protein comes from TCRdb applying MiXCR to the RT-PCR reads. Of some 880,000 distinct CDR3 sequences in the sample, about a sixth were seen once. Sample: blood, either unsorted or a sorted T cell fraction (not recorded which). These receptors were collected from a human donor who was either an allogeneic HSCT recipient or a stem cell or donor lymphocyte infusion donor (not recorded which). It is not recorded whose cells these are; they may come from a transplant donor. The CDR3 runs from the conserved cysteine through the conserved F or W. The order of the fields is V gene, clone size, D gene, J gene, CDR3 DNA, CDR3 protein. D genes are given only for firm matches. Not every row has a clone size; where given, it reads once, few, many or a size class.

TRBV12-3/TRBV12-4	many	TRBD1	TRBJ2-1	TGTGCCAGCAGTTTACTAGGACAGGGTATCGATGAGCAGTTCTTC	CASSLLGQGIDEQFF
TRBV24-1	few	TRBD2	TRBJ2-1	TGTGCCACCAGTGATCCGCGGACTAGCGGGAGCGAAAATGAGCAGTTCTTC	CATSDPRTSGSENEQFF
TRBV6-5	-	TRBD2	TRBJ2-4	TGTGCCAGCAGATCCTCGGGACTAGCGGGAGGAAACATTCAGTACTTC	CASRSSGLAGGNIQYF
TRBV5-1	few	TRBD1	TRBJ1-1	TGCGCCAGCAGCTTGGAGGGTAGGGGGCATATGGACACTGAAGCTTTCTTT	CASSLEGRGHMDTEAFF
TRBV7-6	-	-	TRBJ1-2	TGTGCCAGCAGCCCATTCAACCGGGAGGGCTACACCTTC	CASSPFNREGYTF
TRBV29-1	-	TRBD2	TRBJ2-7	TGCAGCATTCGCAGGGGGTTTAAGACTAGCGGGATCCACGAGCAGTACTTC	CSIRRGFKTSGIHEQYF
TRBV6-5	few	-	TRBJ2-4	TGTGCCAGCAGTTCCGGCGGCAAAGCCAAAAACATTCAGTACTTC	CASSSGGKAKNIQYF
TRBV27	few	-	TRBJ2-1	TGTGCCAGCAGTCCCGGGGGATTAAGCTCCTACAATGAGCAGTTCTTC	CASSPGGLSSYNEQFF
TRBV12-3/TRBV12-4	few	TRBD2	TRBJ2-3	TGTGCCAGCTCCTTCGGCGGGAGAACTGCAGATACGCAGTATTTT	CASSFGGRTADTQYF
TRBV12-3/TRBV12-4	-	TRBD2	TRBJ2-2	TGTGCCAGCAGTTTCCCTAGCGGGAGTATCGGGGAGCTGTTTTTT	CASSFPSGSIGELFF
TRBV7-3	-	TRBD2	TRBJ2-1	TGTGCCAGCAGCTTAAGGGAGCGGGGGGTATACAATGAGCAGTTCTTC	CASSLRERGVYNEQFF
TRBV3-1	few	-	TRBJ2-7	TGTGCCAGCAGCCAAGGAGTGCAGGGGAACGAGCAGTACTTC	CASSQGVQGNEQYF
TRBV7-3	-	-	TRBJ2-3	TGTGCCAGCAGCCCAAAGGGCCCAGATACGCAGTATTTT	CASSPKGPDTQYF
TRBV7-7	-	-	TRBJ1-5	TGTGCCAGCAGCTACAGGGAGGATCAGCCCCAGCATTTT	CASSYREDQPQHF
TRBV29-1	few	TRBD2	TRBJ2-3	TGCAGCGCAATTCCGAGGGAGGGGCTGAGCGCAGATACGCAGTATTTT	CSAIPREGLSADTQYF
TRBV20-1	-	-	TRBJ1-2	TGCAGTGCTAGGGGGTTAAAAACTAACTATGGCTACACCTTC	CSARGLKTNYGYTF
TRBV2	few	TRBD1	TRBJ1-6	TGTGCCAGCAGCCAGACAGGGAACCCGAATTCACCCCTCCACTTT	CASSQTGNPNSPLHF
TRBV20-1	few	-	TRBJ1-1	TGCAGTGCCGGGGGTCAAACCAACACTGAAGCTTTCTTT	CSAGGQTNTEAFF